The rows below give T cell receptor beta chains drawn from one sample of a study of early T cells in non-severe SARS-CoV-2 infection. MiXCR was run by TCRdb on the 5' RACE reads, yielding one entry per CDR3 protein. The sample lists roughly 69,000 distinct CDR3 sequences; roughly 8.7% were seen once. Sequencing was done on a sample of whole blood. The source of these receptors is an adult who was a healthcare worker with PCR-confirmed SARS-CoV-2 infection or an uninfected control (not recorded which). The CDR3 runs from the conserved cysteine through the conserved F or W. A D gene is named only where the DNA matches it firmly. Part of the rows lack a size; the others show once, few, many or a class for expanded clones.

NA	TRBV10-1	TRBJ2-5	NA	TGCGCCAGCAGTGGCAGTATCCAAGAGACCCAGTACTTC	CASSGSIQETQYF
many	TRBV15	TRBJ2-7	NA	TGTGCCACCAGCAGAGATCGGAAGAGCTCCTACGAGCAGTACTTC	CATSRDRKSSYEQYF
few	TRBV28	TRBJ2-7	TRBD1	TGTGCCAGCAGTTTAGGCAGGGGGCCCTCCTACGAGCAGTACTTC	CASSLGRGPSYEQYF
NA	TRBV9	TRBJ2-7	TRBD1	TGTGCCAGCAGCGAGGGGACAGGGGAATACGAGCAGTACTTC	CASSEGTGEYEQYF
few	TRBV20-1	TRBJ2-5	NA	TGCAGTGCTAGGGTGGGCGTTTACCAAGAGACCCAGTACTTC	CSARVGVYQETQYF
many	TRBV6-1	TRBJ1-1	NA	TGTGCCAGCAGTGGTAACCGAGACACTGAAGCTTTCTTT	CASSGNRDTEAFF
few	TRBV29-1	TRBJ2-7	NA	TGCAGCGCCGAAGCAGGCTACGAGCAGTACTTC	CSAEAGYEQYF
few	TRBV29-1	TRBJ2-1	NA	TGCAGCGTTGACTATCGGACTAACAATGAGCAGTTCTTC	CSVDYRTNNEQFF
many	TRBV6-1	TRBJ2-3	TRBD1	TGTGCCAGCATTTCCCCTCCGGGACAGGGGGAGATTACAGATACGCAGTATTTT	CASISPPGQGEITDTQYF
many	TRBV12-3/TRBV12-4	TRBJ2-7	NA	TGTGCCAGCAGTTACGCGGGCGGATCCTACGAGCAGTACTTC	CASSYAGGSYEQYF
NA	TRBV10-2	TRBJ2-7	TRBD2	TGCGCCAGCAGCAGGCTAGCGGGGGCTGCCTACGAGCAGTACTTC	CASSRLAGAAYEQYF
NA	TRBV20-1	TRBJ2-2	NA	TGCACCGCCACCCAGGGTGACCTCACCGGGGAGCTGTTTTTT	CTATQGDLTGELFF
many	TRBV5-1	TRBJ2-5	NA	TGCGCCAGCAGCTGGGGGCGGGCGATACTAGCGAGTACCCAGTACTTC	CASSWGRAILASTQYF
many	TRBV5-1	TRBJ1-1	NA	TGCGCCAGCAGCTTGGCCGGGGGGGCCTTGAACACTGAAGCTTTCTTT	CASSLAGGALNTEAFF
many	TRBV12-3/TRBV12-4	TRBJ1-2	NA	NA	CASSFFGQTYGYTF
many	TRBV24-1	TRBJ2-3	NA	TGTGCCACCAGTAAGGTTAGCACAGATACGCAGTATTTT	CATSKVSTDTQYF
few	TRBV6-2/TRBV6-3	TRBJ2-7	TRBD2	TGTGCCAGCAGTTCTCCACGCGGGAGGGTTCCCTACGAGCAGTACTTC	CASSSPRGRVPYEQYF
NA	TRBV29-1	TRBJ2-2	TRBD1	TGCAGCGTCGCAACGGGAGTTACAGGGGGATTCACCGGGGAGCTGTTTTTT	CSVATGVTGGFTGELFF
NA	TRBV6-2/TRBV6-3	TRBJ2-7	TRBD2	TGTGCCAGCAGTTACTCTAGCGGGAGTCCAGGCTACGAGCAGTACTTC	CASSYSSGSPGYEQYF
few	TRBV12-3/TRBV12-4	TRBJ1-4	NA	TGTGCCAGCAGAGCCACAGGGAATGAAAAACTGTTTTTT	CASRATGNEKLFF
many	TRBV24-1	TRBJ2-1	NA	TGTGCCACCGGGCCCGCGAGTGGAGACAGGCTGCAGTTCTTC	CATGPASGDRLQFF
few	TRBV27	TRBJ1-1	TRBD1	TGTGCCAGCGGACAGGGTCCGAACACTGAAGCTTTCTTT	CASGQGPNTEAFF
few	TRBV7-2	TRBJ2-5	NA	TGTGCCAGCAGCTTAGTAGCTCCTCGGGACCCGCCTGAGGCCCAGTACTTC	CASSLVAPRDPPEAQYF
many	TRBV7-3	TRBJ1-1	NA	TGTGCCAGCAGCCTAACCCCCAGCACTGAAGCTTTCTTT	CASSLTPSTEAFF
many	TRBV19	TRBJ2-1	TRBD1	TGTGCCAGTAGCCTGGGACAGGGGGTCAATGAGCAGTTCTTC	CASSLGQGVNEQFF
many	TRBV10-3	TRBJ2-7	NA	TGTGCCATCAGTGAGCCCGGACTGGATGCCTCCGAGCAGTACTTC	CAISEPGLDASEQYF
many	TRBV20-1	TRBJ1-5	NA	TGCAGTGCTAGAGAGGACACTCTCCTCGGACGGCCCCAGCATTTT	CSAREDTLLGRPQHF
many	TRBV29-1	TRBJ2-3	NA	TGCAGCGTTGAAGGCGGATCAGGGACCGATACGCAGTATTTT	CSVEGGSGTDTQYF
many	TRBV5-1	TRBJ2-3	TRBD1	TGCGCCAGCAGCTTGGAAGGCAGGGGGCTTCAAGATACGCAGTATTTT	CASSLEGRGLQDTQYF
many	TRBV7-9	TRBJ1-1	NA	TGTGCCAGCAGCTTCAAAGGAACTGAAGCTTTCTTT	CASSFKGTEAFF
NA	TRBV6-5	TRBJ1-6	TRBD1	TGTGCCAGCAGTACGACAGGGTGGCCGAGCTCCTATAATTCACCCCTCCACTTT	CASSTTGWPSSYNSPLHF
once	TRBV20-1	TRBJ2-3	NA	TGCAGTGCTACAACAGGGTGGGAAGACACAGATACGCAGTATTTT	CSATTGWEDTDTQYF
few	TRBV5-1	TRBJ2-7	NA	TGCGCCAGCAGCTTGGAGACAGGGAGGGGTTACGAGCAGTACTTC	CASSLETGRGYEQYF
many	TRBV10-3	TRBJ1-2	TRBD1	TGTGCCATCGGTGCAGGGGGCGACGTCAGCTATGGCTACACCTTC	CAIGAGGDVSYGYTF
NA	TRBV3-1	TRBJ2-1	NA	TGTGCCAGCAGCCAAGGTTCTCCCTTAGGCTCCTACAATGAGCAGTTCTTC	CASSQGSPLGSYNEQFF
few	TRBV5-1	TRBJ2-3	NA	TGCGCCAGCAGCCCTCTGCGTAGGGCAGATACGCAGTATTTT	CASSPLRRADTQYF
few	TRBV5-4	TRBJ2-1	TRBD1	TGTGCCAGCAGCATATACAGGGGGTCGGATGAGCAGTTCTTC	CASSIYRGSDEQFF
NA	TRBV12-3/TRBV12-4	TRBJ2-7	TRBD2	TGTGCCAGCAGCCGGGGAGGGCACCCTTCCTACGAGCAGTACTTC	CASSRGGHPSYEQYF
few	TRBV29-1	TRBJ1-1	NA	TGCAGCGTTGGAATACAGAAAACCCTGAACACTGAAGCTTTCTTT	CSVGIQKTLNTEAFF
NA	TRBV4-1	TRBJ2-7	NA	TGCGCCAGCAGCCTCCGGGACATAGACTACGAGCAGTACTTC	CASSLRDIDYEQYF
many	TRBV7-2	TRBJ1-1	NA	TGTGCCAGCAGCCCGGGACACAACACTGAAGCTTTCTTT	CASSPGHNTEAFF
many	TRBV19	TRBJ1-5	NA	TGTGCCAGTAGTAACAGTCGCAATCAGCCCCAGCATTTT	CASSNSRNQPQHF
NA	TRBV18	TRBJ1-2	NA	TGTGCCAGCTCACCACCTGCCGGGGGCGAAGGCTACACCTTC	CASSPPAGGEGYTF
many	TRBV6-4	TRBJ2-1	TRBD1	TGTGCCAGCTCCCGGGACAGATACAATGAGCAGTTCTTC	CASSRDRYNEQFF
NA	TRBV7-2	TRBJ1-5	NA	TGTGCCAGCAGCCGATTTCGCGGGCCCCAGCATTTT	CASSRFRGPQHF
many	TRBV5-6	TRBJ2-7	TRBD2	TGTGCCAGCAGCTACGCGGGGGAACCCTACGAGCAGTACTTC	CASSYAGEPYEQYF